This TCR beta chain appears in the sequencing data of a study of T cells in Graves' hyperthyroidism and ophthalmopathy. Germline CDR1 MNHNS, CDR2 SASEGT. This CDR3 has 17 residues. V was cut by 8 bases and J by 1 base, with 22 bases left in between. This clonotype was counted between two and nine times. Amplification targeted TCR beta CDR3 regions from RNA transcripts. A set of HTBI primers served as the primers for a first-round RT-PCR of the TCR CDR3. TCRdb independently ran MiXCR on the multiplex PCR reads; one entry per CDR3 protein. This sample carries approximately 600,000 distinct CDR3 sequences, around 15% of them seen once, and the ten largest clones take 3.8%.

The origin of this receptor is a woman aged 25 to 39 with Graves' hyperthyroidism. Sequences were obtained from blood. The chain uses TRBV6-1 and TRBJ2-3; D unclear. Written as DNA, the CDR3 is TGTGCCAGCCCCCCCGGGCGGCAGCGAAGGGGCACAGATACGCAGTATTTT. Translation gives CASPPGRQRRGTDTQYF.